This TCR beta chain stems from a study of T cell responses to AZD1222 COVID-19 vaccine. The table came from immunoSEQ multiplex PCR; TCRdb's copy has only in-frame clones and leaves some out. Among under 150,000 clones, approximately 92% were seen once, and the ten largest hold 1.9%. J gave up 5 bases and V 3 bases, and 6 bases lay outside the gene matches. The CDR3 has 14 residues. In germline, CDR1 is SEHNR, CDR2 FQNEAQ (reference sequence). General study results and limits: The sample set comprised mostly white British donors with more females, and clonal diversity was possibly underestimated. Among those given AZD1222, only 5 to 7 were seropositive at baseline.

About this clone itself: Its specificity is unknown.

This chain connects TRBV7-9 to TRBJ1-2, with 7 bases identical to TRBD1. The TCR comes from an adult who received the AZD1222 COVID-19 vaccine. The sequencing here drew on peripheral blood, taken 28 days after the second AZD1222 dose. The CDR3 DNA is TGTGCCAGCAGCTTTGGACAGGAGGGGTATGGCTACACCTTC. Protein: CASSFGQEGYGYTF.